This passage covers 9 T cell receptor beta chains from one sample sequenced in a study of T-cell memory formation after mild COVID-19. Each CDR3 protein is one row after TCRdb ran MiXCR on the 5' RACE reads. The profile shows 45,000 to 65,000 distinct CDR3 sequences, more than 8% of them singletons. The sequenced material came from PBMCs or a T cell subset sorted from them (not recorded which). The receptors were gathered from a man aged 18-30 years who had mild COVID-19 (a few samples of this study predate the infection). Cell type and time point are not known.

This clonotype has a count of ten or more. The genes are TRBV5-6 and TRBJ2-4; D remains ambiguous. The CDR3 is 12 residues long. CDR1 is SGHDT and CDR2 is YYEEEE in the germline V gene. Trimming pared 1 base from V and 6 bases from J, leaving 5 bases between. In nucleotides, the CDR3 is TGTGCCAGCAGCTTGTGGGGAAACATTCAGTACTTC. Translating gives CASSLWGNIQYF.

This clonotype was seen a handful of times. The CDR3: CASSSRGALDTQYF. For the CDR3, the DNA is TGCGCCAGCAGCTCGCGGGGGGCCTTAGATACGCAGTATTTT. The chain combines TRBV5-1 with TRBJ2-3, with 8 nucleotides matching TRBD2. V was clipped by 3 bases and J by 5 bases; unmatched bases: 5. The CDR3 length is 14 residues. CDR1 and CDR2 from the germline V gene are SGHRS and YFSETQ.

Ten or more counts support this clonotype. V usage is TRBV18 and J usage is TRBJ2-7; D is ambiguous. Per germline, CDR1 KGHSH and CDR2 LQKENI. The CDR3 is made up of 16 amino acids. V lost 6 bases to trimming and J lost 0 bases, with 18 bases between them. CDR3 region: CASSLPRGRSSYEQYF. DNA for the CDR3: TGTGCCAGCTCCCTACCACGAGGACGGAGCTCCTACGAGCAGTACTTC.

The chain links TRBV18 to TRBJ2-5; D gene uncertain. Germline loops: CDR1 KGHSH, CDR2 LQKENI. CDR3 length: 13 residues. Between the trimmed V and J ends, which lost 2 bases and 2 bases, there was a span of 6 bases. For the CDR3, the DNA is TGTGCCAGCTCACCAAGCTATCAAGAGACCCAGTACTTC. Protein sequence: CASSPSYQETQYF.

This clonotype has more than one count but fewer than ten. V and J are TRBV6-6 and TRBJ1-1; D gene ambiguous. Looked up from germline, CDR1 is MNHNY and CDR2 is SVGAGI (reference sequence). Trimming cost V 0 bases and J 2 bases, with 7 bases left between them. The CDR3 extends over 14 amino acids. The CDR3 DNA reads TGTGCCAGCAGTTACTCGAGTTTTAACACTGAAGCTTTCTTT. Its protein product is CASSYSSFNTEAFF.

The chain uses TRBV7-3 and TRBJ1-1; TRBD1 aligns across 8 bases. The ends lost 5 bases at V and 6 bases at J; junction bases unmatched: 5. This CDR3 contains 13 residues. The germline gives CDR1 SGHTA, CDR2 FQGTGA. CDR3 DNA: TGTGCCAGCAGCCCCGGACAGGGAGCTGAAGCTTTCTTT. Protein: CASSPGQGAEAFF. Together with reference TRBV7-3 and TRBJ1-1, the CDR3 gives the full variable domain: GAGVSQTPSNKVTEKGKYVELRCDPISGHTALYWYRQSLGQGPEFLIYFQGTGAADDSGLPNDRFFAVRPEGSVSTLKIQRTERGDSAVYLCASSPGQGAEAFFGQGTRLTVV.

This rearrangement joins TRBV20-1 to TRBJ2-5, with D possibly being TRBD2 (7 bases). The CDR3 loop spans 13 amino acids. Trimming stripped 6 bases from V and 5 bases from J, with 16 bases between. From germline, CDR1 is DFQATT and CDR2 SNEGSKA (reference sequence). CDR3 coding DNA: TGCAGTGCCCCGAGGGGGGGATGGGAGACCCAGTACTTC. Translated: CSAPRGGWETQYF.

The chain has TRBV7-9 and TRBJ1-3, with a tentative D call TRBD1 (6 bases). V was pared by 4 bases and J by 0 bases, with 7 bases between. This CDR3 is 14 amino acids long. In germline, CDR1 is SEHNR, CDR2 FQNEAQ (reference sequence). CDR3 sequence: CASSWTASGNTIYF. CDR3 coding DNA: TGTGCCAGCAGCTGGACAGCCTCTGGAAACACCATATATTTT.

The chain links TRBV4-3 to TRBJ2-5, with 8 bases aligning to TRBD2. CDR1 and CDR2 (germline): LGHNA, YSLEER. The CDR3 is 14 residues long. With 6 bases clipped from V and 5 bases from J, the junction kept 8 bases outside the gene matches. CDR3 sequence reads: CASSLRGGGETQYF. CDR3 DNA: TGCGCCAGCAGTCTAAGGGGCGGGGGGGAGACCCAGTACTTC.